This T cell receptor (beta chain) comes out of a study of regulatory T cells in long-lasting Graves disease. Researchers made TCR beta libraries by using iRepertoire HTBI primers and running Arm-PCR on CDR3 regions. TCRdb itself ran the multiplex PCR reads through MiXCR, one entry per CDR3 protein. The sample yields 400,000 to 500,000 distinct CDR3 sequences, 14% seen once. Noted time point: newly diagnosed GD, antithyroid drugs for less than 3 months. Scientists built the TCR library using RNA that was extracted from PBMCs. The CDR3 is 17 residues long. V lost 5 bases and J lost 4; bases outside the gene matches: 14. The germline V gene encodes CDR1 SNHLY and CDR2 FYNNEI. This clonotype occurred many times. These data were likewise used in another study, on T cells in Graves' hyperthyroidism and ophthalmopathy.

The source was peripheral blood mononuclear cells (PBMCs), collected at new diagnosis, from a patient treated with antithyroid drugs. J is TRBJ2-1 and V is TRBV2, with 7 nucleotides matching TRBD1. The source is a woman between 45 and 65 years old with Graves disease. Here the CDR3 reads CASSPDRLYLDYNEQFF. In DNA, the CDR3 is TGTGCCAGCAGTCCGGACAGGCTGTATCTCGATTACAATGAGCAGTTCTTC.